The rows below give T cell receptor beta chains drawn from one sample of a study of cytomegalovirus exposure and HLA in healthy donors. Generated by immunoSEQ multiplex PCR, the TCRdb table keeps only in-frame clones and is missing some. In total, the table holds under 85,000 clones. The material sequenced was PBMCs. The receptors here all came from a boy under 18 in good health and CMV-seronegative. Each CDR3 is given with its conserved first and last residue. The D gene is left open where the match is weak.

TRBJ2-3 NA TRBV19 TGTGCCAGTAGTATTAGTAGGGATCTAGCAGCGGATACGCAGTATTTT CASSISRDLAADTQYF
TRBJ2-1 NA TRBV4-2 TGTGCCAGCAGCCAAGACGTGGCTGGACAGTACAATGAGCAGTTCTTC CASSQDVAGQYNEQFF
TRBJ1-6 TRBD1 TRBV30 TGTGCCTGGAGTGCGATGGGACAGGTCAGCAAACCCCTCCACTTT CAWSAMGQVSKPLHF
TRBJ2-7 TRBD1 TRBV28 TGTGCCAGCAGTTCCCCCTCCGGGACAGGGTTCTACGAGCAGTACTTC CASSSPSGTGFYEQYF
TRBJ2-5 TRBD1 TRBV30 TGTGCCGTGCGACAGGGGGGGAGAGAGACCCAGTACTTC CAVRQGGRETQYF
TRBJ1-2 NA TRBV6-4 TGTGCCAGCAGTGACTCGACGGGAAATGGCTACACCTTC CASSDSTGNGYTF
TRBJ2-5 TRBD1 TRBV7-2 TGTGCCAGCAGCCCTTCGGACAGGGGAGATGAGCAGTACTTC CASSPSDRGDEQYF
TRBJ2-3 TRBD2 TRBV27 TGTGCCAGCAGTCCGGGGGGAGCAGATACGCAGTATTTT CASSPGGADTQYF
TRBJ1-2 NA TRBV19 TGTGCCAGTAGTATAGAATCGGGATTAGGAGGCTACACCTTC CASSIESGLGGYTF
TRBJ1-5 NA TRBV5-4 TGTGCCAGCAGCTTAGGGGGGGTTGGAATCAATCAGCCCCAGCATTTT CASSLGGVGINQPQHF
TRBJ1-2 NA TRBV7-2 TGTGCCAGCAGCTTAGCGCGTTTGGGCTACACCTTC CASSLARLGYTF
TRBJ2-1 TRBD2 TRBV19 TGTGCCACCTGCCCACTAGCGGGGGGGCCGCGGGAGGATGAGCAGTTCTTC CATCPLAGGPREDEQFF
TRBJ2-3 TRBD1 TRBV11-2 TGTGCCAGCAGCATCCGGACAGGGGAAGATACGCAGTATTTT CASSIRTGEDTQYF
TRBJ2-3 NA TRBV9 TGTGCCAGCAGCGTTAGGGGTTCAGATACGCAGTATTTT CASSVRGSDTQYF
TRBJ1-5 NA TRBV27 TGTGCCAGCGGCAGGGATAGCAATCAGCCCCAGCATTTT CASGRDSNQPQHF
TRBJ2-3 NA TRBV25-1 TGTGCCAGCAGTGGTGTGGGGCCAGATACGCAGTATTTT CASSGVGPDTQYF
TRBJ2-1 TRBD2 TRBV15 TGTGCCACCAGCAGAGCTCCCGGACTAGCGAGGAATGAGCAGTTCTTC CATSRAPGLARNEQFF
TRBJ2-3 NA TRBV6-5 TGTGCCAGCAGTAACGGACAGATCTACACAGATACGCAGTATTTT CASSNGQIYTDTQYF
TRBJ2-5 TRBD2 TRBV5-4 TGTGCCAGCAACTACCTATTGTTCGGACTAGCGGGAGGTACACAAGAGACCCAGTACTTC CASNYLLFGLAGGTQETQYF
TRBJ1-1 TRBD1 TRBV5-4 TGTGCCAGCAGCGGTGGACAGGGAGCCACTGAAGCTTTCTTT CASSGGQGATEAFF
TRBJ1-3 NA TRBV2 TGTGCCAGCAGTGAAAGACAACCGAGCTCTGGAAACACCATATATTTT CASSERQPSSGNTIYF
TRBJ1-6 NA TRBV5-4 TGTGCCAGCAGGGAATCTGACAGGACCTTCGATTCACCCCTCCACTTT CASRESDRTFDSPLHF
TRBJ2-1 NA TRBV6-1 TGTGCCAGCAGTCCGGCTCAAACGAGGAATGAGCAGTTCTTC CASSPAQTRNEQFF
TRBJ2-5 TRBD2 TRBV2 TGTGCCAGCAGTGGACTAGCGGGAGGCCTGGAGACCCAGTACTTC CASSGLAGGLETQYF
TRBJ1-1 TRBD1 TRBV10-1 TGCGCCACTTCGACAGGGGGCAGGACTGAAGCTTTCTTT CATSTGGRTEAFF
TRBJ2-1 NA TRBV10-2 TGCGCCAGCAGTGAGTCGAATGCGGCTAACAATGAGCAGTTCTTC CASSESNAANNEQFF
TRBJ1-1 NA TRBV7-2 TGTGCCAGCAGCCTGAATGCGGGCTTTGGCACTGAAGCTTTCTTT CASSLNAGFGTEAFF
TRBJ1-2 NA TRBV5-1 TGCGCCAGCAGCTTGGGTATTGTAGGGGCCAACTATGGCTACACCTTC CASSLGIVGANYGYTF
TRBJ2-7 TRBD2 TRBV28 TGTGCCAGCAGTTTATCCGGGACTAGCGGGGACTACGAGCAGTACTTC CASSLSGTSGDYEQYF
TRBJ1-2 TRBD1 TRBV6-5 TGTGCCAGCAGTTACCCGAACGAGGACAGGGGGCAGGGCTACACCTTC CASSYPNEDRGQGYTF
TRBJ2-7 TRBD2 TRBV18 TGTGCCAGCTCACCCGGGACTAGGGGCGAGCAGTACTTC CASSPGTRGEQYF
TRBJ2-7 NA TRBV6-5 TGTGCCAGCAGTTACCAGGGGAACTACGAGCAGTACTTC CASSYQGNYEQYF
TRBJ1-1 TRBD1 TRBV7-9 TGTGCCAGCAGCCCAGGACAGGGTGGTGAAGCTTTCTTT CASSPGQGGEAFF